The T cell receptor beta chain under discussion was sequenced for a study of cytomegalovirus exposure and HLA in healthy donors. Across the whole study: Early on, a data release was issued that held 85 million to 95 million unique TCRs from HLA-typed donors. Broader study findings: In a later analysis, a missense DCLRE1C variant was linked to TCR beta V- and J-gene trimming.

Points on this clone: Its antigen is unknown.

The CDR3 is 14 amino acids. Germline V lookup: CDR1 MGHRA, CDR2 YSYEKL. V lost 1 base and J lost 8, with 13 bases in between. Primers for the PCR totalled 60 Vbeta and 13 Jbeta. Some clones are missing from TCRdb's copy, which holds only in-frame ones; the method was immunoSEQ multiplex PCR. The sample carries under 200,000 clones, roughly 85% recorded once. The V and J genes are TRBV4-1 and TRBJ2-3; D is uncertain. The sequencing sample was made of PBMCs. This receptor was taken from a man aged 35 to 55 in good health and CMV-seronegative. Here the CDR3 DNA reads TGCGCCAGCAGCCAAGCTGGATTTCAGGCTACGCAGTATTTT. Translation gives CASSQAGFQATQYF.